This T cell receptor (beta chain) was found in a study of blood T cell repertoires in COVID-19. The overall study: The United States, Italy and Spain were the sources of the acute and convalescent COVID-19 samples. Nucleic acid was either cDNA or gDNA, and it came from T cells, B-cell-depleted T cells, or PBMCs.

This clone has only one observation. In the original processing: It was from reference gene primer amplification that nucleated cell counts were estimated. Produced via immunoSEQ multiplex PCR; TCRdb's table is partial and in-frame only. D and trimming come from the DNA, and the V and J calls and clone size come from that table. This sample has roughly 110,000 clones, with around 85% found just once. The CDR3 length is 13 residues. V was pared by 6 bases and J by 4 bases, with 10 bases between. V and J are TRBV12-3 or TRBV12-4 and TRBJ2-1; TRBD1 might be the D (5 bases). This clonotype was sampled from a man between 50 and 59 years old with acute or convalescent COVID-19. The sequenced sample was peripheral blood. The CDR3 here is CASSRVPYNEQFF. The CDR3 DNA follows: TGTGCCAGCAGCAGGGTACCGTACAATGAGCAGTTCTTC.